The 10 T cell receptor beta chains presented below share a single source sample, sequenced in a study of blood T cells in healthy people across ages. Then a second PCR, running roughly 7 to 11 cycles, was carried out with a sample-barcoded 5' primer and a J-beta primer mix. TCRdb re-called the 5' RACE reads with MiXCR, one entry per CDR3 protein. Of 1.5 million to 2 million distinct CDR3 sequences listed, about 28% are singletons. Sequencing was performed on blood. The origin of the receptors is a young woman in good health.

There are a few counts of this clonotype. This sequence joins TRBV12-3 or TRBV12-4 and TRBJ2-1; D is perhaps TRBD2 (6 bases). V lost 2 bases and J lost 3, with 17 bases in between. The CDR3 is 17 amino acids. This CDR3 is CASSLYVSGAFYNEQFF. In DNA form, the CDR3 reads TGTGCCAGCAGTTTATATGTTAGCGGAGCCTTCTACAATGAGCAGTTCTTC.

The gene calls are TRBV14 and TRBJ2-3; 10 bases fit TRBD2. Germline V lookup: CDR1 SGHDN, CDR2 FVKESK. This CDR3 region has 15 residues. J was trimmed by 5 bases and V by 1 base; bases with no gene match: 3. CDR3 protein: CASSQASGGGDTQYF. The CDR3 DNA follows: TGTGCCAGCAGCCAAGCTAGCGGGGGCGGAGATACGCAGTATTTT.

This clonotype was seen a handful of times. The chain combines TRBV6-2 or TRBV6-3 with TRBJ1-2; D is undetermined. The CDR3 covers 11 residues. The ends were cut back, 8 bases at V and 2 bases at J, with 6 bases in the middle. CDR1 MNHEY and CDR2 SVGEGT come from the germline V gene. CDR3 DNA: TGTGCCAGCCAACGGAACTATGGCTACACCTTC. Translating it yields CASQRNYGYTF.

The chain recombines TRBV18 with TRBJ2-7; 10 bases are a match to TRBD1. The V and J ends lost 5 bases and 2 bases, in that order; junction bases with no gene match: 6. The CDR3 totals 15 residues. Per germline, CDR1 KGHSH and CDR2 LQKENI. In DNA form, the CDR3 reads TGTGCCAGCTCAAACCGGGACAGGGGCCCCTACGAGCAGTACTTC. It specifies CASSNRDRGPYEQYF.

This clonotype was picked up a small number of times. This sequence joins TRBV11-2 and TRBJ2-7, with D possibly being TRBD1 (5 bases). Germline lookup yields CDR1 SGHAT and CDR2 FQNNGV. The CDR3 has 15 residues. The V gene lost 2 bases and the J gene lost 0 bases, with 11 bases spanning the gap. The CDR3 bases are TGTGCCAGCAGCTTACCAACAGGAAACTCCTACGAGCAGTACTTC. Translated: CASSLPTGNSYEQYF.

In its sample, this clonotype was seen many times. The chain recombines TRBV29-1 with TRBJ2-7; D unclear. The CDR3 extends over 13 amino acids. The V gene's germline CDR1 is SQVTM and CDR2 ANQGSEA. Trimming took off 6 bases at V and 2 bases at J, with 14 bases between the two ends. This chain's CDR3 is CSVAKQGTYEQYF. In DNA form, the CDR3 reads TGCAGCGTCGCGAAACAAGGAACCTACGAGCAGTACTTC.

To note about this clonotype: It may be a read error: a sequence one base away is much more abundant. The V gene is TRBV4-2, the J gene TRBJ2-1; 10 nucleotides agree with TRBD2. Looked up from germline, CDR1 is LGHNA and CDR2 is YNFKEQ. The CDR3 sequence is 15 residues long. Trimming removed 5 bases from V and 6 bases from J; junction bases left unmatched: 7. CDR3 coding DNA: TGTGCCAGCAGCATAAGCGGGGGGGCCAGCAATGAGCAGTTCTTC. It translates to CASSISGGASNEQFF.

The chain recombines TRBV6-5 with TRBJ2-5, with a tentative D call TRBD2 (6 bases). This CDR3 is built from 15 residues. In germline, CDR1 is MNHEY, CDR2 SVGAGI. Trimming shortened V by 5 bases and J by 1 base, and 14 bases separated the two germline ends. The CDR3 DNA is TGTGCCAGCAGTACATCCACGGGAGTCCAAGAGACCCAGTACTTC. Translated, it gives CASSTSTGVQETQYF.

This clonotype was found a few times. The junction and the germline gene differ at one end; a read error may be behind it. The chain is built from TRBV25-1 and TRBJ1-2; TRBD1 is a possible D gene (6 bases). In germline, CDR1 is MGHDK, CDR2 SYGVNS. The CDR3 runs to 14 residues. Written as DNA, the CDR3 is TGTGCCAGCAGTGTCCCAGGGGATAACTATGGCCACACCTTC. This translates into CASSVPGDNYGHTF.

DNA of the CDR3: TGTGCCAGCAGTGAAGGGGGGGACAGGTACTACGAGCAGTACTTC. Translating it yields CASSEGGDRYYEQYF. The J gene is TRBJ2-7, the V gene TRBV6-1, with 8 nucleotides matching TRBD1. J gave up 3 bases and V 1 base, and 5 bases lay outside the gene matches. The CDR3 length is 15 residues. Germline values: CDR1 MNHNS, CDR2 SASEGT.